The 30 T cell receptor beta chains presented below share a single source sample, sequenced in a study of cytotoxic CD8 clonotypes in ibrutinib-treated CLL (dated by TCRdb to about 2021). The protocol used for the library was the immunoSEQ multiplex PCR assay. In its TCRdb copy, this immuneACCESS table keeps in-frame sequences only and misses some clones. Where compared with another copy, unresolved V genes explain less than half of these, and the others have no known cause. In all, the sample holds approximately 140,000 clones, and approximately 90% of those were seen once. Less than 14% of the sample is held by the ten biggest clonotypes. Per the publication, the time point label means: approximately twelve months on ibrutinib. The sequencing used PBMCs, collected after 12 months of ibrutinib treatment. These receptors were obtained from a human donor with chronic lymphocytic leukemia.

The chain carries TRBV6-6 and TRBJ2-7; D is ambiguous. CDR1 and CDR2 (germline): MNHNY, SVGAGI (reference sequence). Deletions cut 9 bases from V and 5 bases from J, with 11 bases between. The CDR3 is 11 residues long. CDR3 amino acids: CASWAWDEQYF. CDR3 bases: TGTGCCAGTTGGGCTTGGGACGAGCAGTACTTC.

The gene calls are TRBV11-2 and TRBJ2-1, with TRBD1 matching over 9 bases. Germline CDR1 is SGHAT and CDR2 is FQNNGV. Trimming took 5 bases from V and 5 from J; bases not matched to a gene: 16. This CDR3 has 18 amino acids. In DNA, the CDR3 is TGTGCCAGCAGCGATGGACAGGGGCGCGTCGCCGACAACAATGAGCAGTTCTTC. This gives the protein CASSDGQGRVADNNEQFF.

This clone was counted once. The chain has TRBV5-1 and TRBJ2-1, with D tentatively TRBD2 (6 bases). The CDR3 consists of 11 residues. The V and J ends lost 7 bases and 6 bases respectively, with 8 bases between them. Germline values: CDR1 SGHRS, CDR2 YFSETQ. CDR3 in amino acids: CASQGGNEQFF. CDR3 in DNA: TGCGCCAGCCAGGGAGGCAATGAGCAGTTCTTC.

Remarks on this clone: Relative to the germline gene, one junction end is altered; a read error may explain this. CDR3 nucleotides: TGTGCCATCAGTGAAGCCGAAAACATTCAGTACTTC. Encoded protein: CAISEAENIQYF. This sequence joins TRBV10-3 and TRBJ2-4; D gene ambiguous. The CDR3 is 12 residues long. CDR1 and CDR2 (germline): ENHRY, SYGVKD.

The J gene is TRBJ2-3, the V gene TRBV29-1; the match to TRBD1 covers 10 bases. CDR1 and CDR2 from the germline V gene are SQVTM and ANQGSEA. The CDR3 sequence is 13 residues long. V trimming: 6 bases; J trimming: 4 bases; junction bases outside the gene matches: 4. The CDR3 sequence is CSVRQGAADTQYF. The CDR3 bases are TGCAGCGTCAGACAGGGGGCAGCAGATACGCAGTATTTT.

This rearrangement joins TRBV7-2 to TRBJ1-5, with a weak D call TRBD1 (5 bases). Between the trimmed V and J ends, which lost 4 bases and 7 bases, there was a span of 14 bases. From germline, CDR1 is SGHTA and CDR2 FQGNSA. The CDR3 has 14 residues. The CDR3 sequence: CASSWDPGDQPQHF. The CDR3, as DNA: TGTGCCAGCAGCTGGGACCCTGGGGACCAGCCCCAGCATTTT.

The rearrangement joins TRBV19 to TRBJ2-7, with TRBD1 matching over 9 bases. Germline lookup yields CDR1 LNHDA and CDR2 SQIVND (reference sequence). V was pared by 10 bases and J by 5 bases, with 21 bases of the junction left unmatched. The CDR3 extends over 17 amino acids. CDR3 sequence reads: CAISGGGTGTGINEQYF. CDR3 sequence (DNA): TGTGCCATTTCGGGAGGCGGAACCGGGACAGGGATAAACGAGCAGTACTTC.

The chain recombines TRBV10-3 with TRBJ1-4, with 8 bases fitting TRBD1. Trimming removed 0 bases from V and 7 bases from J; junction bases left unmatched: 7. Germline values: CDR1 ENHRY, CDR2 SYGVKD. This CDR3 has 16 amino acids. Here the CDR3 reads CAISESLTGEGEKLFF. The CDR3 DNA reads TGTGCCATCAGTGAGTCGTTGACAGGGGAGGGTGAAAAACTGTTTTTT.

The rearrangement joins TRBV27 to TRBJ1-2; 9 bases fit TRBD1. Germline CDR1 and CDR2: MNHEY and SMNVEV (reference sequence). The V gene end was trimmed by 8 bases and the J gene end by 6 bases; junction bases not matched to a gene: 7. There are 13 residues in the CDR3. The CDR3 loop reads CASSEGQGHGYTF. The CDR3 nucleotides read TGTGCCAGCTCCGAGGGACAGGGTCATGGCTACACCTTC.

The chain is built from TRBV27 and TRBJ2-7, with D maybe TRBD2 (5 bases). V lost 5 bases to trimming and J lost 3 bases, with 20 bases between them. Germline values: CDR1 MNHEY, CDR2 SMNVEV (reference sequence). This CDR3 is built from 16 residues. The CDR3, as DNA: TGTGCCAGCAGTCCACCTCGGGCGGGCGTCAACTACGAGCAGTACTTC. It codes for CASSPPRAGVNYEQYF.

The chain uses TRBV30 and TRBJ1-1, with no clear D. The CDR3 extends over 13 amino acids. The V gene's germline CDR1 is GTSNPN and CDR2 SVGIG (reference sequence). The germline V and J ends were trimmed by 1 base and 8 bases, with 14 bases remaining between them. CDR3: CAWSARVDREAFF. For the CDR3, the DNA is TGTGCCTGGAGTGCTAGGGTAGACCGGGAAGCTTTCTTT.

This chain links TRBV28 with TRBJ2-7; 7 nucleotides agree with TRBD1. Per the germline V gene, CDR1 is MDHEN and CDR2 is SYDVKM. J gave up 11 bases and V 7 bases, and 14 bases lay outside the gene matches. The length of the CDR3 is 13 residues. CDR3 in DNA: TGTGCCAGCACCACCTCCGGGACAGCGATGGAGTACTTC. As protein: CASTTSGTAMEYF. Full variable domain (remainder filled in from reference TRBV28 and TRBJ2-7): DVKVTQSSRYLVKRTGEKVFLECVQDMDHENMFWYRQDPGLGLRLIYFSYDVKMKEKGDIPEGYSVSREKKERFSLILESASTNQTSMYLCASTTSGTAMEYFGPGTRLTVT.

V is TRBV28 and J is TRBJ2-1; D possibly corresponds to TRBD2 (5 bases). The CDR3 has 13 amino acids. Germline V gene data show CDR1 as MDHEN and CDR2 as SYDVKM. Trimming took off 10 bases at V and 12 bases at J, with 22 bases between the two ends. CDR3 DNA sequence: TGTGCCACCGACCTGAGTCTAGTCCGGGGGCAGTTCTTC. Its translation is CATDLSLVRGQFF.

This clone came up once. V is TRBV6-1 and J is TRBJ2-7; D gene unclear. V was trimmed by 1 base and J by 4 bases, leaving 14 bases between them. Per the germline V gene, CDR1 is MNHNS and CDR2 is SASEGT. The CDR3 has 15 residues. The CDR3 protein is CASSEGRPEWYEQYF. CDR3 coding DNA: TGTGCCAGCAGTGAAGGCAGGCCGGAATGGTACGAGCAGTACTTC.

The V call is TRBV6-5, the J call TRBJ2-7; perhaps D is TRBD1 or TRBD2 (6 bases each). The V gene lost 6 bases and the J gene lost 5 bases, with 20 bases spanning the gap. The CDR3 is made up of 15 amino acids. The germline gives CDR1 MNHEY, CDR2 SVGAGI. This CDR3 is CASRPNTQGGDEQYF. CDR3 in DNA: TGTGCCAGCAGACCAAATACACAGGGAGGCGACGAGCAGTACTTC.

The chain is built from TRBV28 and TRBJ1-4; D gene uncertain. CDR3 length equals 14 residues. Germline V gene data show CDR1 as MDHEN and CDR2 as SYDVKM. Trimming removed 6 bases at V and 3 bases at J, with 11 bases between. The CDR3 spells CASSYLVPNEKLFF. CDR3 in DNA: TGTGCCAGCAGCTACCTGGTACCTAATGAAAAACTGTTTTTT. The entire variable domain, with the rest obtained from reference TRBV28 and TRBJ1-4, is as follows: DVKVTQSSRYLVKRTGEKVFLECVQDMDHENMFWYRQDPGLGLRLIYFSYDVKMKEKGDIPEGYSVSREKKERFSLILESASTNQTSMYLCASSYLVPNEKLFFGSGTQLSVL.

CDR3 in DNA: TGTGCCAGCGGACGGAGGGACAGCGAATTTTTT. Protein: CASGRRDSEFF. V gene TRBV7-8 combines with J gene TRBJ1-4, with 7 nucleotides matching TRBD1. V gave up 8 bases and J gave up 17 bases; unmatched junction bases: 11. CDR3 size: 11 residues. The germline V gene has CDR1 SGHVS and CDR2 FQNEAQ.

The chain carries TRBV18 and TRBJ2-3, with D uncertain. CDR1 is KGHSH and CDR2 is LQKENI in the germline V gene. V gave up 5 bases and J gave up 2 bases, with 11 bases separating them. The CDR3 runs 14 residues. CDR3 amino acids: CASSTGRLTDTQYF. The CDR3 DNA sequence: TGTGCCAGCTCAACGGGTCGGCTCACAGATACGCAGTATTTT.

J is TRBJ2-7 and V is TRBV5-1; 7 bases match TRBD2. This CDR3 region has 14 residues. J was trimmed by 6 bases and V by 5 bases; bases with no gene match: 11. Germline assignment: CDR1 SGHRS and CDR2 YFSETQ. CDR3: CASSPGRERFEQYF. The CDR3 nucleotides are TGCGCCAGCAGTCCAGGGAGGGAGCGCTTCGAGCAGTACTTC. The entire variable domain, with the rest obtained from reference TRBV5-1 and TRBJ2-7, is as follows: KAGVTQTPRYLIKTRGQQVTLSCSPISGHRSVSWYQQTPGQGLQFLFEYFSETQRNKGNFPGRFSGRQFSNSRSEMNVSTLELGDSALYLCASSPGRERFEQYFGPGTRLTVT.

In DNA, the CDR3 is TGTGCCAGCAGCTCTAGAGAGACCCAGTACTTC. The encoded protein is CASSSRETQYF. The V and J genes are TRBV13 and TRBJ2-5; D is uncertain. The ends were cut back, 4 bases at V and 4 bases at J, with 4 bases in the middle. From germline, CDR1 is PRHDT and CDR2 FYEKMQ (reference sequence). There are 11 residues in the CDR3.

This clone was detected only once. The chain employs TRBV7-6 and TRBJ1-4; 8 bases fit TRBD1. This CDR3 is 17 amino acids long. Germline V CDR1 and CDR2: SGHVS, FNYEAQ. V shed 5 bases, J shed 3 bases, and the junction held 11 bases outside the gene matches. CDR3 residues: CASSDGQGYPSNEKLFF. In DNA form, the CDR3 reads TGTGCCAGCAGCGACGGACAGGGATACCCTTCTAATGAAAAACTGTTTTTT.

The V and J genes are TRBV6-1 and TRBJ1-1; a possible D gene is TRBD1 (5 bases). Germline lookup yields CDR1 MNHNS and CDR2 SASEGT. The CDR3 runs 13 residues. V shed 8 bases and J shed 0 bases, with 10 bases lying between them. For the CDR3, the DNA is TGTGCCAGCGGTAAGGGGCTGAACACTGAAGCTTTCTTT. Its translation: CASGKGLNTEAFF.

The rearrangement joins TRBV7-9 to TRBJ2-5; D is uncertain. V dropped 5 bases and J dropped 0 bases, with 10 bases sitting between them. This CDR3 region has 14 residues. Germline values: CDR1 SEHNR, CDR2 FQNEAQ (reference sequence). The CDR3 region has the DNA TGTGCCAGCAGCCCCGACTTGTACCAAGAGACCCAGTACTTC. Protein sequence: CASSPDLYQETQYF.

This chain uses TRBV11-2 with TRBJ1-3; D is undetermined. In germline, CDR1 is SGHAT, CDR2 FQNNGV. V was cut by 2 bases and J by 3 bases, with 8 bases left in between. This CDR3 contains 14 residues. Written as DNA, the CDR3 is TGTGCCAGCAGCTTACAACTGAATGGAAACACCATATATTTT. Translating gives CASSLQLNGNTIYF. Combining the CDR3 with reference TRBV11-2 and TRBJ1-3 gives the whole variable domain EAGVAQSPRYKIIEKRQSVAFWCNPISGHATLYWYQQILGQGPKLLIQFQNNGVVDDSQLPKDRFSAERLKGVDSTLKIQPAKLEDSAVYLCASSLQLNGNTIYFGEGSWLTVV.

The CDR3 DNA reads as TGTGCCAGTAGTCCTACTAGCGGGAGCTGGAGCGAGACCCAGTACTTC. It specifies CASSPTSGSWSETQYF. The gene calls are TRBV19 and TRBJ2-5; 11 bases match TRBD2. Germline V gives CDR1 LNHDA, CDR2 SQIVND (reference sequence). V trimming: 5 bases; J trimming: 5 bases; junction bases outside the gene matches: 10. The CDR3 runs 16 residues. The variable domain in full, completed from reference TRBV19 and TRBJ2-5, reads DGGITQSPKYLFRKEGQNVTLSCEQNLNHDAMYWYRQDPGQGLRLIYYSQIVNDFQKGDIAEGYSVSREKKESFPLTVTSAQKNPTAFYLCASSPTSGSWSETQYFGPGTRLLVL.

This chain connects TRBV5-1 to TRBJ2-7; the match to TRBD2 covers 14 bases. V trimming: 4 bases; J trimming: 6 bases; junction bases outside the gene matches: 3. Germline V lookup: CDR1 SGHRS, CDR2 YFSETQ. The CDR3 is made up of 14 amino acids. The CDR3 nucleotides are TGCGCCAGCAGCCCGGGACTAGCGGGAGTCGAGCAGTACTTC. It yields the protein CASSPGLAGVEQYF. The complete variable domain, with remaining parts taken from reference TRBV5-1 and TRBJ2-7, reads KAGVTQTPRYLIKTRGQQVTLSCSPISGHRSVSWYQQTPGQGLQFLFEYFSETQRNKGNFPGRFSGRQFSNSRSEMNVSTLELGDSALYLCASSPGLAGVEQYFGPGTRLTVT.

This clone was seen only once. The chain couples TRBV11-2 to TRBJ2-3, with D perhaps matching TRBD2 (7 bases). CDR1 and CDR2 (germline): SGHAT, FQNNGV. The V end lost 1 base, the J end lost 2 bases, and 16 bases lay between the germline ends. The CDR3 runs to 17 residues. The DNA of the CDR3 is TGTGCCAGCAGCTTAGGAGGGGGGGACGCTTACACAGATACGCAGTATTTT. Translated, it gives CASSLGGGDAYTDTQYF.

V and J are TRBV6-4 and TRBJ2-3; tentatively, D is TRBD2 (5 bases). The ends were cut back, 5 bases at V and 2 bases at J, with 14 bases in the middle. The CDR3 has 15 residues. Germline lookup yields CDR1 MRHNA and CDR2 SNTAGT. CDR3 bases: TGTGCCAGCAGTCTGTACCCGGGATCCACAGATACGCAGTATTTT. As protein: CASSLYPGSTDTQYF.

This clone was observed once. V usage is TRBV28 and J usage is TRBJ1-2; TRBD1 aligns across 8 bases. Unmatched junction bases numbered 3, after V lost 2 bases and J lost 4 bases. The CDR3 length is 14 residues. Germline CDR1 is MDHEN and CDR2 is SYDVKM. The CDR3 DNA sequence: TGTGCCAGCAGTTTACTTGACAGGGGCTATGGCTACACCTTC. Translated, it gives CASSLLDRGYGYTF.

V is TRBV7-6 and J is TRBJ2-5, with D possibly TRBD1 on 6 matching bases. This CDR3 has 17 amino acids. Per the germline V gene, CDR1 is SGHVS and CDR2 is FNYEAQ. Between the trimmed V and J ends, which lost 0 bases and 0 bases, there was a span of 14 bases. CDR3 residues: CASSLAPERQDQETQYF. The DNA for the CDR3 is TGTGCCAGCAGCTTAGCACCTGAAAGACAGGACCAAGAGACCCAGTACTTC.